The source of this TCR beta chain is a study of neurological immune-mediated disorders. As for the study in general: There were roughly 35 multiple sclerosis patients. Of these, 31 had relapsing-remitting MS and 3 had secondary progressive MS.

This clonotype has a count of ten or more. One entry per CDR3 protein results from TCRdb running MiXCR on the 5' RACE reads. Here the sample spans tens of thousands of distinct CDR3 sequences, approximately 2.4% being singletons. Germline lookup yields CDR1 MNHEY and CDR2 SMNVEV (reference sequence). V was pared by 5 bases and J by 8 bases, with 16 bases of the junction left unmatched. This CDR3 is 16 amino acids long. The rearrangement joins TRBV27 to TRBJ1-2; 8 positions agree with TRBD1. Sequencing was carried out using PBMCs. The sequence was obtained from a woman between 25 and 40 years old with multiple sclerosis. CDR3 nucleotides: TGTGCCAGCAGTCCTCATCGACAGGGGTCTAGTACGGGCTACACCTTC. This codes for CASSPHRQGSSTGYTF.